These 28 T cell receptor beta chains originate from one sample sequenced in a study of cytomegalovirus exposure and HLA in healthy donors. The PCR used 60 Vbeta and 13 Jbeta primers. Clones were sequenced by immunoSEQ multiplex PCR, and TCRdb holds only the in-frame ones, with some missing. The sample contains over 80,000 clones, approximately 71% of which appear only once. The sequencing sample was made of PBMCs. Receptor source: a woman in her late teens or twenties in good health and CMV-seropositive.

Turning to this clone: A read error may account for a junction end that differs from germline. V is TRBV6-1 and J is TRBJ2-1; D remains ambiguous. Germline V lookup: CDR1 MNHNS, CDR2 SASEGT. The CDR3 has 14 amino acids. This CDR3 reads CASSPYSMYSEQFF. The CDR3 bases are TGTGCCAGCAGTCCGTACAGCATGTACAGTGAGCAGTTCTTC.

The DNA of the CDR3 is TGTGCTAGTGGTTTGGTACTCCCCGCCAAGCGCCACACAGATACGCAGTATTTT. It encodes CASGLVLPAKRHTDTQYF. The rearrangement links TRBV12-5 to TRBJ2-3, with unresolved D. CDR3 length: 18 amino acids. The V end was cut by 0 bases, the J end by 2 bases, with 18 bases between. Per germline, CDR1 LGHNT and CDR2 FRNRAP.

CDR3 coding DNA: TGTGCCAGCAGGAATGAAGGGAGCACTGAAGCTTTCTTT. Translated: CASRNEGSTEAFF. The chain carries TRBV14 and TRBJ1-1; no reliable D call. Germline CDR1 SGHDN, CDR2 FVKESK. The CDR3 extends over 13 amino acids. Trimming shortened V by 6 bases and J by 4 bases, and 12 bases separated the two germline ends. The full variable domain, rest sourced from reference TRBV14 and TRBJ1-1, is EAGVTQFPSHSVIEKGQTVTLRCDPISGHDNLYWYRRVMGKEIKFLLHFVKESKQDESGMPNNRFLAERTGGTYSTLKVQPAELEDSGVYFCASRNEGSTEAFFGQGTRLTVV.

The chain links TRBV5-1 to TRBJ2-3; tentatively, D is TRBD2 (6 bases). Germline CDR1 reads SGHRS; CDR2 reads YFSETQ. The CDR3 extends over 14 amino acids. Trimming took off 7 bases at V and 0 bases at J, with 12 bases between the two ends. The CDR3 protein is CASGPGTSTDTQYF. The CDR3 DNA is TGCGCCAGCGGCCCAGGGACTAGCACAGATACGCAGTATTTT.

The chain combines TRBV6-5 with TRBJ1-6; D is uncertain. Germline assignment: CDR1 MNHEY and CDR2 SVGAGI. The CDR3 is 16 residues long. Deletions cut 2 bases from V and 3 bases from J, with 11 bases between. The CDR3 coding sequence is TGTGCCAGCAGTTACGACTCCATGGGCTATAATTCACCCCTCCACTTT. Its protein is CASSYDSMGYNSPLHF.

This clone is a singleton in its sample. The chain carries TRBV4-2 and TRBJ2-1; D is perhaps TRBD1 (5 bases). In germline, CDR1 is LGHNA, CDR2 YNFKEQ. V lost 5 bases, J lost 9 bases, and 17 bases lay in between. The CDR3 is 14 residues long. In nucleotides, the CDR3 is TGTGCCAGCAGCAAAAGGTTCGGCGACAGTGAGCAGTTCTTC. Translating it yields CASSKRFGDSEQFF.

The V gene is TRBV4-3, the J gene TRBJ1-2, with 10 bases matching TRBD1. CDR1 is LGHNA and CDR2 is YSLEER in the germline V gene. V trimming: 1 base; J trimming: 1 base; junction bases outside the gene matches: 3. This CDR3 has 16 residues. CDR3 DNA: TGCGCCAGCAGCCAAGGAGGGGACAGGGGTAACTATGGCTACACCTTC. This gives the protein CASSQGGDRGNYGYTF.

V and J are TRBV5-8 and TRBJ1-5; D is unclear. Trimming pared 0 bases from V and 4 bases from J, leaving 11 bases between. Germline values: CDR1 SGHTS, CDR2 YDEGEE. This CDR3 contains 15 residues. CDR3 DNA: TGTGCCAGCAGCTTGGTACCGGGGAGGAATCAGCCCCAGCATTTT. Amino acid sequence: CASSLVPGRNQPQHF. The full variable domain, in which reference TRBV5-8 and TRBJ1-5 provide the parts outside the CDR3, is EAGVTQSPTHLIKTRGQQATLRCSPISGHTSVYWYQQALGLGLQFLLWYDEGEERNRGNFPPRFSGRQFPNYSSELNVNALELEDSALYLCASSLVPGRNQPQHFGDGTRLSIL.

The CDR3 sequence is CASSIVRQGAATQYF. The CDR3 DNA follows: TGTGCCAGTAGTATAGTCCGACAGGGGGCTGCTACGCAGTATTTT. The gene calls are TRBV19 and TRBJ2-3, with 10 bases matching TRBD1. The V gene's germline CDR1 is LNHDA and CDR2 SQIVND (reference sequence). The CDR3 totals 15 residues. Unmatched junction bases numbered 6, after V lost 1 base and J lost 8 bases.

This clone was detected only a few times. The V call is TRBV28, the J call TRBJ1-1; 10 nucleotides agree with TRBD1. The CDR3 length is 17 residues. Unmatched junction bases numbered 7, after V lost 3 bases and J lost 0 bases. Germline CDR1 is MDHEN and CDR2 is SYDVKM. The CDR3 here is CASSLMGTGAMNTEAFF. CDR3 sequence (DNA): TGTGCCAGCAGTTTGATGGGGACAGGGGCGATGAACACTGAAGCTTTCTTT.

The chain carries TRBV29-1 and TRBJ2-7; 8 bases map to TRBD1. The length of the CDR3 is 15 residues. Trimming took 2 bases from V and 0 from J; bases not matched to a gene: 6. CDR1 SQVTM and CDR2 ANQGSEA come from the germline V gene. The CDR3 DNA reads TGCAGCGTTGAACTTAGCAGGGGGCCCTCCTACGAGCAGTACTTC. Protein: CSVELSRGPSYEQYF.

This chain joins TRBV6-1 and TRBJ2-7, with 7 bases that match TRBD2. CDR3 length equals 15 residues. Trimming removed 4 bases from V and 5 bases from J; junction bases left unmatched: 11. In germline, CDR1 is MNHNS, CDR2 SASEGT. In nucleotides, the CDR3 is TGTGCCAGCAGTGGCGGGAGCGGCGGGGGTGACGAGCAGTACTTC. Translated, it gives CASSGGSGGGDEQYF.

The gene calls are TRBV18 and TRBJ2-3; 14 bases align to TRBD2. With 1 base clipped from V and 5 bases from J, the junction kept 2 bases outside the gene matches. This CDR3 has 16 amino acids. Germline V gene lookup returns CDR1 KGHSH and CDR2 LQKENI. This CDR3 reads CASSPRLAGGGDTQYF. CDR3 bases: TGTGCCAGCTCACCACGACTAGCGGGAGGGGGAGATACGCAGTATTTT.

The chain is built from TRBV2 and TRBJ1-1; no definite D call. The germline V gene has CDR1 SNHLY and CDR2 FYNNEI. The CDR3 loop spans 12 amino acids. Trimming stripped 4 bases from V and 3 bases from J, with 6 bases between. CDR3 residues: CASSGQYTEAFF. In DNA form, the CDR3 reads TGTGCCAGCAGTGGGCAGTACACTGAAGCTTTCTTT.

The V and J genes are TRBV4-3 and TRBJ2-1; D possibly corresponds to TRBD2 (6 bases). V lost 0 bases and J 6 bases, leaving 12 bases between the germline ends. The CDR3 loop spans 15 amino acids. Germline CDR1 and CDR2: LGHNA and YSLEER. The CDR3 loop is CASSQDGTGVNEQFF. The CDR3 bases are TGCGCCAGCAGCCAAGACGGGACGGGAGTCAATGAGCAGTTCTTC.

The V call is TRBV11-2, the J call TRBJ2-7; D possibly corresponds to TRBD1 (5 bases). Between the trimmed V and J ends, which lost 6 bases and 6 bases, there was a span of 18 bases. Germline lookup yields CDR1 SGHAT and CDR2 FQNNGV. The CDR3 has 14 amino acids. CDR3 sequence reads: CASRFWGRVPEQYF. Here the CDR3 DNA reads TGTGCCAGCAGATTTTGGGGCAGGGTGCCCGAGCAGTACTTC.

The chain employs TRBV16 and TRBJ1-1; D is undetermined. Germline CDR1 KGHSY, CDR2 FQNENV. The CDR3 extends over 13 amino acids. Between the trimmed V and J ends, which lost 4 bases and 0 bases, there was a span of 6 bases. As DNA, the CDR3 is TGTGCCAGCAGCCTCTACCTGAACACTGAAGCTTTCTTT. The encoded protein is CASSLYLNTEAFF.

In DNA, the CDR3 is TGTGCCAGCAGTTACGGACAGTTCGTCTCTGGAAACACCATATATTTT. Protein sequence: CASSYGQFVSGNTIYF. The chain combines TRBV6-5 with TRBJ1-3; a possible D gene is TRBD1 (6 bases). This CDR3 contains 16 residues. Trimming cost V 2 bases and J 0 bases, with 11 bases left between them. Germline V CDR1 and CDR2: MNHEY, SVGAGI.

This CDR3 reads CASCPGGECWGFF. In nucleotides, the CDR3 is TGTGCCAGCTGTCCAGGGGGCGAATGTTGGGGTTTCTTT. The chain links TRBV28 to TRBJ1-1; TRBD1 matches at 8 bases. The ends lost 8 bases at V and 13 bases at J; junction bases unmatched: 15. The CDR3 sequence is 13 residues long. Germline lookup yields CDR1 MDHEN and CDR2 SYDVKM.

The chain combines TRBV11-1 with TRBJ2-1; D is possibly TRBD2 (6 bases). The germline V gene has CDR1 SGHAT and CDR2 FQDESV (reference sequence). The CDR3 is 16 amino acids. V dropped 3 bases and J dropped 0 bases, with 12 bases sitting between them. CDR3 in DNA: TGTGCCAGCAGCTTGGGACGGGGGAGCTCCTACAATGAGCAGTTCTTC. Protein product: CASSLGRGSSYNEQFF.

The chain joins TRBV4-3 to TRBJ2-7; D ambiguous. CDR3 size: 13 residues. V lost 0 bases, J lost 3 bases, and 6 bases lay in between. From germline, CDR1 is LGHNA and CDR2 YSLEER. CDR3 in amino acids: CASSQDRYYEQYF. DNA of the CDR3: TGCGCCAGCAGCCAAGATCGTTACTACGAGCAGTACTTC.

The chain recombines TRBV5-6 with TRBJ2-2; D may be TRBD1 (6 bases). Deletions cut 0 bases from V and 7 bases from J, with 13 bases between. CDR3 length: 15 amino acids. Looked up from germline, CDR1 is SGHDT and CDR2 is YYEEEE. In DNA form, the CDR3 reads TGTGCCAGCAGCTTGGCCCCCAGGGGTGGCGGGGAGCTGTTTTTT. Translated, it gives CASSLAPRGGGELFF.

V usage is TRBV6-6 and J usage is TRBJ2-1, with 7 positions matching TRBD2. V trimming: 6 bases; J trimming: 0 bases; junction bases outside the gene matches: 5. The germline V gene encodes CDR1 MNHNY and CDR2 SVGAGI (reference sequence). CDR3 length: 15 residues. CDR3 coding DNA: TGTGCCAGCAGCCCGGGCGGGAGCTCCTACAATGAGCAGTTCTTC. It specifies CASSPGGSSYNEQFF.

This chain connects TRBV9 to TRBJ2-7; 8 nucleotides agree with TRBD2. V trimming: 3 bases; J trimming: 3 bases; junction bases outside the gene matches: 5. Looked up from germline, CDR1 is SGDLS and CDR2 is YYNGEE. This CDR3 comprises 14 residues. The CDR3 region is CASSEGLDVYEQYF. CDR3 nucleotides: TGTGCCAGCAGCGAGGGACTAGACGTCTACGAGCAGTACTTC. The full variable domain, with the rest looked up from reference TRBV9 and TRBJ2-7, is DSGVTQTPKHLITATGQRVTLRCSPRSGDLSVYWYQQSLDQGLQFLIQYYNGEERAKGNILERFSAQQFPDLHSELNLSSLELGDSALYFCASSEGLDVYEQYFGPGTRLTVT.

The chain has TRBV4-3 and TRBJ1-2; TRBD1 agrees at 8 bases. This CDR3 comprises 19 residues. Trimming removed 0 bases from V and 5 bases from J; junction bases left unmatched: 17. Germline V lookup: CDR1 LGHNA, CDR2 YSLEER. CDR3 sequence (DNA): TGCGCCAGCAGCCAAGAAATCGGGACAGGCTCCTCGCTACCATATGGCTACACCTTC. This sequence encodes CASSQEIGTGSSLPYGYTF.

The CDR3 bases are TGTGCCACCAGCCGGATCGGGGGACAGGGGAACAATGAGCAGTTCTTC. Translating gives CATSRIGGQGNNEQFF. This rearrangement joins TRBV15 to TRBJ2-1, with 10 bases aligning to TRBD1. Trimming cost V 5 bases and J 5 bases; bases outside gene matches: 9. Per the germline V gene, CDR1 is LNHNV and CDR2 is YYDKDF (reference sequence). The CDR3 loop spans 16 amino acids.

V and J are TRBV19 and TRBJ2-5; D not certain. V shed 0 bases and J shed 5 bases, with 10 bases lying between them. CDR3 size: 14 residues. Germline lookup yields CDR1 LNHDA and CDR2 SQIVND (reference sequence). CDR3 in DNA: TGTGCCAGTAGTATAGATTGGCTCGGGGAGACCCAGTACTTC. Translation gives CASSIDWLGETQYF.

The chain links TRBV27 to TRBJ2-2; D is unresolved. CDR3 length equals 13 residues. The V gene lost 9 bases and the J gene lost 2 bases, with 10 bases spanning the gap. The germline V gene encodes CDR1 MNHEY and CDR2 SMNVEV (reference sequence). CDR3 sequence: CASSQINTGELFF. CDR3 in DNA: TGTGCCAGTAGTCAGATCAACACCGGGGAGCTGTTTTTT.